This is a list of T cell receptor beta chains from one sample in a study of T cell repertoires in cytomegalovirus infection. What these receptors recognize is not known. TCRdb passed the reads through MiXCR, listing each CDR3 protein once. This table has fewer than 850,000 distinct CDR3 sequences, around 29% appearing once. Sequences were derived from cultured CD8+ T cells from PBMCs, sampled from culture after CMV antigen stimulation. The receptors derive from a human donor in good health (CMV status not recorded). Some clones in this sample may be carry-over from other donors' samples. The CDR3 runs from the conserved cysteine through the conserved F or W. Each record gives: clone size, D gene, J gene, V gene, CDR3 protein, CDR3 DNA. A D gene is named only where the DNA matches it firmly. The size of a clone is reported for some rows only, either as once, few or many, or as a class for expanded clones.

abundance: -
d_gene: -
j_gene: TRBJ2-5
v_gene: TRBV11-3
CDR3aa: CASNHRSPETQYF
CDR3nt: TGTGCCAGCAACCATAGATCCCCAGAGACCCAGTACTTC

abundance: -
d_gene: TRBD2
j_gene: TRBJ2-3
v_gene: TRBV6-1
CDR3aa: CASMVPTSGPRVTDTQYF
CDR3nt: TGTGCCAGCATGGTCCCGACTAGCGGGCCGCGGGTGACAGATACGCAGTATTTT

abundance: -
d_gene: -
j_gene: TRBJ1-1
v_gene: TRBV4-2
CDR3aa: CASSHSLGGRENTEAFF
CDR3nt: TGTGCCAGCAGCCATTCCCTGGGGGGGAGGGAGAACACTGAAGCTTTCTTT

abundance: few
d_gene: TRBD1
j_gene: TRBJ2-2
v_gene: TRBV3-1
CDR3aa: CASSSRTGSISGELFF
CDR3nt: TGTGCCAGCAGCTCCCGGACAGGGAGCATCTCCGGGGAGCTGTTTTTT

abundance: -
d_gene: -
j_gene: TRBJ1-2
v_gene: TRBV29-1
CDR3aa: CSVVGQGYNYGYTF
CDR3nt: TGCAGCGTTGTAGGGCAGGGTTATAACTATGGCTACACCTTC

abundance: -
d_gene: -
j_gene: TRBJ1-1
v_gene: TRBV19
CDR3aa: CASSIDRWGDAFF
CDR3nt: TGTGCCAGTAGTATAGACCGTTGGGGGGACGCTTTCTTT

abundance: many
d_gene: TRBD2
j_gene: TRBJ2-1
v_gene: TRBV6-2/TRBV6-3
CDR3aa: CASSRLAGDNEQFF
CDR3nt: TGTGCCAGCAGTCGACTAGCGGGGGACAATGAGCAGTTCTTC

abundance: few
d_gene: TRBD1
j_gene: TRBJ1-1
v_gene: TRBV6-6
CDR3aa: CASSGGQGPAEAFF
CDR3nt: TGTGCCAGCAGTGGAGGACAGGGACCGGCTGAAGCTTTCTTT

abundance: -
d_gene: TRBD1
j_gene: TRBJ1-1
v_gene: TRBV5-6
CDR3aa: CASSLGDRAAFF
CDR3nt: TGTGCCAGCAGCTTGGGGGACAGGGCGGCTTTCTTT

abundance: few
d_gene: -
j_gene: TRBJ2-3
v_gene: TRBV6-1
CDR3aa: CASSIDSTDTQYF
CDR3nt: TGTGCCAGCAGTATAGACAGCACAGATACGCAGTATTTT

abundance: few
d_gene: -
j_gene: TRBJ1-6
v_gene: TRBV9
CDR3aa: CASSVAGDPYNSPLHF
CDR3nt: TGTGCCAGCAGCGTAGCGGGGGACCCCTATAATTCACCCCTCCACTTT

abundance: once
d_gene: -
j_gene: TRBJ1-1
v_gene: TRBV7-6
CDR3aa: CASSFERYTEAFF
CDR3nt: TGTGCCAGCAGCTTTGAACGATACACTGAAGCTTTCTTT

abundance: few
d_gene: -
j_gene: TRBJ1-5
v_gene: TRBV19
CDR3aa: CASSVTALVQPQHF
CDR3nt: TGTGCCAGTAGTGTCACAGCCCTGGTTCAGCCCCAGCATTTT

abundance: few
d_gene: TRBD1
j_gene: TRBJ1-3
v_gene: TRBV7-6
CDR3aa: CASSLQGQGDGNTIYF
CDR3nt: TGTGCCAGCAGCTTACAGGGACAGGGAGATGGAAACACCATATATTTT

abundance: -
d_gene: -
j_gene: TRBJ1-1
v_gene: TRBV19
CDR3aa: CASRARAIPEAFF
CDR3nt: TGTGCCAGTAGGGCCAGGGCCATCCCTGAAGCTTTCTTT

abundance: -
d_gene: -
j_gene: TRBJ1-1
v_gene: TRBV27
CDR3aa: CASSLLPGLTEAFF
CDR3nt: TGTGCCAGCAGTCTTCTTCCAGGGCTCACTGAAGCTTTCTTT

abundance: many
d_gene: TRBD1
j_gene: TRBJ1-2
v_gene: TRBV7-6
CDR3aa: CASSAYPGQGYGYTF
CDR3nt: TGTGCCAGCAGCGCCTATCCGGGACAGGGCTATGGCTACACCTTC

abundance: few
d_gene: TRBD2
j_gene: TRBJ2-6
v_gene: TRBV19
CDR3aa: CASSFAGTSNGANVLTF
CDR3nt: TGTGCCAGTAGTTTCGCCGGGACTAGCAATGGGGCCAACGTCCTGACTTTC

abundance: few
d_gene: TRBD1
j_gene: TRBJ2-7
v_gene: TRBV15
CDR3aa: CATSREGQGAFYEQYF
CDR3nt: TGTGCCACCAGCAGAGAGGGACAGGGGGCTTTTTACGAGCAGTACTTC

abundance: few
d_gene: TRBD1
j_gene: TRBJ2-1
v_gene: TRBV19
CDR3aa: CASSHRGTYNEQFF
CDR3nt: TGTGCCAGTAGTCACAGGGGAACATACAATGAGCAGTTCTTC

abundance: few
d_gene: -
j_gene: TRBJ2-2
v_gene: TRBV12-3/TRBV12-4
CDR3aa: CASQGAGELFF
CDR3nt: TGTGCCAGCCAAGGCGCCGGGGAGCTGTTTTTT

abundance: few
d_gene: -
j_gene: TRBJ2-1
v_gene: TRBV12-3/TRBV12-4
CDR3aa: CASSLSSETSDNEQFF
CDR3nt: TGTGCCAGCAGTTTATCGAGCGAGACTTCTGACAATGAGCAGTTCTTC

abundance: -
d_gene: TRBD1
j_gene: TRBJ2-7
v_gene: TRBV29-1
CDR3aa: CSVRTGVYEQYF
CDR3nt: TGCAGCGTTCGGACAGGCGTGTACGAGCAGTACTTC

abundance: few
d_gene: -
j_gene: TRBJ2-6
v_gene: TRBV6-2/TRBV6-3
CDR3aa: CAITRDRYSGANVLTF
CDR3nt: TGTGCCATCACCCGCGACAGGTACTCTGGGGCCAACGTCCTGACTTTC

abundance: -
d_gene: TRBD1
j_gene: TRBJ2-7
v_gene: TRBV20-1
CDR3aa: CSANGQGAFDEQYF
CDR3nt: TGCAGTGCTAACGGACAGGGGGCCTTCGACGAGCAGTACTTC

abundance: many
d_gene: -
j_gene: TRBJ2-5
v_gene: TRBV7-9
CDR3aa: CASSSPPLGQQETQYF
CDR3nt: TGTGCCAGCAGCTCCCCCCCGTTGGGACAACAAGAGACCCAGTACTTC

abundance: few
d_gene: -
j_gene: TRBJ1-5
v_gene: TRBV11-2
CDR3aa: CASSLGAASNQPQHF
CDR3nt: TGTGCCAGCAGCTTAGGGGCGGCTTCGAATCAGCCCCAGCATTTT

abundance: -
d_gene: -
j_gene: TRBJ2-5
v_gene: TRBV7-9
CDR3aa: CASSLVVETQYF
CDR3nt: TGTGCCAGCAGCTTAGTGGTGGAGACCCAGTACTTC

abundance: -
d_gene: TRBD1
j_gene: TRBJ1-2
v_gene: TRBV27
CDR3aa: CASSSGQGTLYGYTF
CDR3nt: TGTGCCAGCAGTTCGGGACAGGGGACCCTTTATGGCTACACCTTC

abundance: -
d_gene: -
j_gene: TRBJ2-7
v_gene: TRBV12-5
CDR3aa: CASGQDGYEQYF
CDR3nt: TGTGCTAGTGGCCAAGACGGTTACGAGCAGTACTTC

abundance: once
d_gene: -
j_gene: TRBJ1-1
v_gene: TRBV3-1
CDR3aa: CASSQDLVLHTEAFF
CDR3nt: TGTGCCAGCAGCCAAGATTTGGTGCTACACACTGAAGCTTTCTTT

abundance: -
d_gene: -
j_gene: TRBJ2-1
v_gene: TRBV28
CDR3aa: CASSPDREVPFF
CDR3nt: TGTGCCAGCAGTCCCGACAGAGAAGTTCCGTTCTTC

abundance: once
d_gene: -
j_gene: TRBJ1-6
v_gene: TRBV27
CDR3aa: CASSLLLENSPLHF
CDR3nt: TGTGCCAGCAGTTTATTACTGGAGAATTCACCCCTCCACTTT

abundance: -
d_gene: -
j_gene: TRBJ1-5
v_gene: TRBV27
CDR3aa: CASSHTSNQPQHF
CDR3nt: TGTGCCAGCAGCCACACGAGCAATCAGCCCCAGCATTTT

abundance: -
d_gene: -
j_gene: TRBJ2-7
v_gene: TRBV5-6
CDR3aa: CASNKDLDYEQYF
CDR3nt: TGTGCCAGCAACAAGGACTTAGACTACGAGCAGTACTTC

abundance: -
d_gene: -
j_gene: TRBJ1-4
v_gene: TRBV14
CDR3aa: CASSQGTGKLFF
CDR3nt: TGTGCCAGCAGCCAGGGAACAGGGAAACTGTTTTTT

abundance: many
d_gene: TRBD1
j_gene: TRBJ2-5
v_gene: TRBV7-8
CDR3aa: CASSNYRGVKETQYF
CDR3nt: TGTGCCAGCAGCAACTACAGGGGTGTGAAAGAGACCCAGTACTTC

abundance: many
d_gene: -
j_gene: TRBJ1-5
v_gene: TRBV7-6
CDR3aa: CASSLFPGDNQPQHF
CDR3nt: TGTGCCAGCAGCTTATTTCCGGGGGATAATCAGCCCCAGCATTTT

abundance: once
d_gene: TRBD1
j_gene: TRBJ2-7
v_gene: TRBV2
CDR3aa: CASDPGQVVSYEQYF
CDR3nt: TGTGCCAGCGACCCTGGACAGGTCGTTTCCTACGAGCAGTACTTC